This T cell receptor (beta chain) comes out of a study of cytomegalovirus exposure and HLA in healthy donors. On this clone itself: The sample carries other DNA sequences with the same CDR3.

Trimming took 6 bases from V and 1 from J; bases not matched to a gene: 4. The germline CDR1 and CDR2 sequences are LNHDA and SQIVND (reference sequence). The CDR3 length is 15 residues. In the PCR, 60 Vbeta and 13 Jbeta primers were used. Assay: immunoSEQ multiplex PCR; the TCRdb copy retains only in-frame clones and omits some. The repertoire holds 150,000 to 190,000 clones, about 68% seen once, with over 1.1% in the top ten. This receptor was identified in a man younger than 35 in good health and CMV-seronegative. The V gene is TRBV19, the J gene TRBJ2-2; 8 bases are a match to TRBD2. Source material: PBMCs. CDR3 bases: TGTGCCAGTAGCGGACTAGCTGAGAACACCGGGGAGCTGTTTTTT. Translated: CASSGLAENTGELFF.